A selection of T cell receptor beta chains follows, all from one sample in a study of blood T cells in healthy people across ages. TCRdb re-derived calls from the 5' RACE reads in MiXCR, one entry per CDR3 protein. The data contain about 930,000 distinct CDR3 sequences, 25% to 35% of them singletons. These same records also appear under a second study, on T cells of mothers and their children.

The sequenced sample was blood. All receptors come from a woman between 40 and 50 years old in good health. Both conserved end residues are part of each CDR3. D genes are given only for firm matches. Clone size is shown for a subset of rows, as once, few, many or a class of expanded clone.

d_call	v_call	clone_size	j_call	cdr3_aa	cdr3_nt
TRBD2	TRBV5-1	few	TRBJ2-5	CASSTGLAGYLQETQYF	TGCGCCAGCAGCACCGGACTAGCGGGGTACCTACAAGAGACCCAGTACTTC
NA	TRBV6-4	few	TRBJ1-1	CASSDSHTGSTEAFF	TGTGCCAGCAGTGACTCGCACACGGGGAGCACTGAAGCTTTCTTT
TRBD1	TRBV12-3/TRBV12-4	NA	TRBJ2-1	CASSLAGTGGDEQFF	TGTGCCAGCAGTTTGGCCGGGACAGGGGGTGATGAGCAGTTCTTC
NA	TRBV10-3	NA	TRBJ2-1	CAISESPREQFF	TGTGCCATCAGTGAGTCTCCTAGAGAGCAGTTCTTC
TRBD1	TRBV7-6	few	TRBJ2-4	CASSPDRVGIQYF	TGTGCCAGCAGCCCGGACAGGGTTGGCATTCAGTACTTC
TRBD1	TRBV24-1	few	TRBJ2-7	CATSDLRGQFNNEQYF	TGTGCCACCAGTGATTTGCGGGGACAGTTCAACAATGAGCAGTACTTC
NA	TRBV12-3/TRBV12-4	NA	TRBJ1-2	CASSFTQDGYTF	TGTGCCAGCAGTTTTACCCAGGATGGCTACACCTTC
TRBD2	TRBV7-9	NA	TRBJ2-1	CASSPPPGTSSYNEQFF	TGTGCCAGCAGCCCCCCCCCCGGGACTAGCTCCTACAATGAGCAGTTCTTC
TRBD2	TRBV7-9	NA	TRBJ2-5	CASRPSSGGDGTQYF	TGTGCCAGCAGACCGTCTAGCGGGGGAGATGGGACCCAGTACTTC
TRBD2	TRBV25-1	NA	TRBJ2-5	CASSEYSGGTVTQYF	TGTGCCAGCAGTGAATACAGCGGGGGGACGGTGACCCAGTACTTC
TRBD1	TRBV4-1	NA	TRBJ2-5	CASSQRTGVEAQYF	TGCGCCAGCAGCCAGCGGACAGGGGTAGAGGCCCAGTACTTC
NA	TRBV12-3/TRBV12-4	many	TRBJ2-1	CASSLITPGRQFF	TGTGCCAGCAGTTTAATCACGCCTGGGAGGCAGTTCTTC
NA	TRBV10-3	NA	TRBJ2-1	CAVSQRNEQFF	TGTGCCGTCAGTCAGAGAAATGAGCAGTTCTTC